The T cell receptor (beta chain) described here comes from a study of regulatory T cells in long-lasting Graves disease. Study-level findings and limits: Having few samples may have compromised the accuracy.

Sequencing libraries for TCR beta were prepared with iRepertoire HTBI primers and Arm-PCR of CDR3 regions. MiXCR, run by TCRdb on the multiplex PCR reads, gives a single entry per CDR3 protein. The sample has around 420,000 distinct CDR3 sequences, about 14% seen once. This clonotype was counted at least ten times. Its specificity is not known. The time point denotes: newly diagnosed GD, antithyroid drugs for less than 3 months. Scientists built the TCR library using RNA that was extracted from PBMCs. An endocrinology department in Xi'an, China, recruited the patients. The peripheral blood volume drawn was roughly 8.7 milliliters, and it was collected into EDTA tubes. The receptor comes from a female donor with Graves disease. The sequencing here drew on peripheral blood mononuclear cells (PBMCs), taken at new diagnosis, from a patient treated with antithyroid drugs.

CDR3 residues: CASSDSPGGGGDEQFF. The CDR3 DNA reads TGTGCCAGCAGTGATTCCCCGGGGGGGGGTGGCGATGAGCAGTTCTTC. This chain connects TRBV6-1 to TRBJ2-1, with 8 bases lining up with TRBD2. The ends lost 3 bases at V and 8 bases at J; junction bases unmatched: 12. CDR1 and CDR2 (germline): MNHNS, SASEGT. The CDR3 loop spans 16 amino acids.